A single sample is the source of the 2 T cell receptor beta chains below, sequenced in a study of beta chain features in type 1 diabetes. Overall study results and limits: Patients with Type 1 diabetes showed moderately but significantly shorter TCRB CDR3s in all four CD4+ subsets.

Which antigens these TCRs recognize remains unknown. The authors reverse transcribed all of the isolated RNA, so sequencing captured expressed TCRB transcripts. TCRdb keeps only in-frame clones here, not all; method: immunoSEQ multiplex PCR. This table has about 660,000 clones, 11% to 15% appearing once. Sequencing was performed on naive CD4+ T cells from blood. The receptors stem from a man between 18 and 29 years old with type 1 diabetes.

This clone was detected a few times. V and J are TRBV27 and TRBJ2-3; tentatively, D is TRBD1 (5 bases). This CDR3 region has 16 residues. Germline CDR1 is MNHEY and CDR2 is SMNVEV (reference sequence). Trimming took off 5 bases at V and 1 base at J, with 16 bases between the two ends. The CDR3 is CASSTTGWYGTDTQYF. The CDR3 DNA reads TGTGCCAGCAGTACTACAGGCTGGTATGGCACAGATACGCAGTATTTT.

This sequence joins TRBV5-1 and TRBJ1-6; possibly TRBD1 for D (6 bases). V lost 5 bases and J lost 7, with 10 bases in between. The CDR3 runs to 13 residues. Looked up from germline, CDR1 is SGHRS and CDR2 is YFSETQ. As DNA, the CDR3 is TGCGCCAGCAGAGGGGGGTACAATTCACCCCTCCACTTT. It codes for CASRGGYNSPLHF. Variable domain in full (rest from reference TRBV5-1 and TRBJ1-6): KAGVTQTPRYLIKTRGQQVTLSCSPISGHRSVSWYQQTPGQGLQFLFEYFSETQRNKGNFPGRFSGRQFSNSRSEMNVSTLELGDSALYLCASRGGYNSPLHFGNGTRLTVT.